This paragraph reports one T cell receptor beta chain. This specimen belongs to a study of cytomegalovirus exposure and HLA in healthy donors. PCR was performed using 60 Vbeta and 13 Jbeta primers. Using immunoSEQ multiplex PCR, the repertoire was profiled, and TCRdb retains in-frame clones only, with some absent. The data show 150,000 to 180,000 clones, 65% to 75% seen once. This CDR3 region has 16 residues. Germline CDR1 and CDR2: SGHTA and FQGNSA. V shed 3 bases and J shed 1 base, with 14 bases lying between them. The sample was PBMCs. This TCR came from a young man in good health and CMV-seronegative. The chain has TRBV7-2 and TRBJ2-3; D might be TRBD2 (5 bases). The CDR3 DNA follows: TGTGCCAGCAGCTTTAGCAGAGGGCCAGGCACAGATACGCAGTATTTT. This encodes CASSFSRGPGTDTQYF.